This T cell receptor beta chain was profiled in a study of cytomegalovirus exposure and HLA in healthy donors (dated by TCRdb to between 2016 and 2019). Some background on the complete study: In an earlier analysis of some 610 of the donors, 250 to 350 Gb of sequence data and 117 million unique TCR beta sequences from roughly 180 million T cells were reported. An early release that covered about 600 HLA-typed donors contained 300 to 350 gigabases of sequencing data and around 85 million unique TCR sequences. The genetic ancestry cluster associated with self-reported Caucasian donors included 81% of the roughly 410 genotyped donors. The study aimed to test whether cataloging public T cell receptors could reveal signatures of past pathogen exposure. The study used immunosequencing to profile the T cell repertoires of 670 or so subjects and linked those repertoires to cytomegalovirus serostatus. Besides the first cohort of around 670 subjects, a separate validation cohort made up of roughly 120 different subjects was used. To predict cytomegalovirus infection status, the study brought together high-throughput TCR immunosequencing, statistical association of individual TCRs with disease status, and machine learning. A later analysis re-analyzed previously published TCR beta repertoires from 660 or so donors and added high-resolution HLA genotyping to study TCR occurrence patterns. Rather than using new phenotypic data, the later analysis identified candidate immune exposures from TCR beta sequences and from how often those sequences occurred across donors. An earlier analysis of fewer than 750 of the donors used high-throughput TCR beta sequencing to judge whether each TCR beta V gene segment behaved as functional or pseudogenic. Donor age, sex, ethnicity and CMV serostatus were collected together with the repertoire data. A later genetic analysis used genome-wide SNP genotypes for about 65% of the 666 donors, treating that subset as a discovery cohort. All discovery cohort repertoires had been generated on a single sequencing platform. HLA typing included class I and class II loci at four-digit resolution. The number of typed donors differed by locus: roughly 629-640 for A, B, C, DRB1 and DQB1; roughly 510 for DQA1; 606 for DPA1; and 400 to 480 for DPB1. Several DR-DQ haplotypes were treated as single units for association and clustering because of strong linkage in the cohort. Among some 400 genotyped donors of the cohort, an average of around 250,000 unique TCR beta nucleotide sequences was sequenced per donor, of which about 18% were non-productive. Study-wide findings and limitations: The authors suggested that the approach could potentially be extended to other disease states and immunological phenotypes. HLA typing was unavailable for some donors at each locus, so association tests used only the typed subset. Only TCR beta chains were sequenced in this cohort, and the absence of alpha or paired-chain data limited detectable features. A later analysis found that TCR association rates varied across HLA loci, with DRB1 alleles showing the most associated TCRs and HLA-C alleles the fewest. A further reported finding was that TCR beta sequences accurately predicted the HLA-A and HLA-B alleles for most subjects in the first cohort. Linkage disequilibrium might explain the correlated functional status among segregating V segments, but an unknown experimental factor could not be excluded. A cluster of highly shared sequence variants was judged likely to represent a technical artifact of the sequencing pipeline. Because counts were too low, about 15 rarely observed V segments, including chromosome 9 orphons, were left out of the earlier analysis of approximately 580 of the donors. According to a later genetic analysis, donors in an Asian-associated ancestry cluster had fewer N-insertions in productive TCRs than the approximately 670-donor mean. In a later genetic analysis, a missense DCLRE1C variant was associated with V-gene and J-gene trimming of TCR beta chains, and the association was replicated in an independent cohort. In a later analysis, HLA-associated TCR beta chains showed more clonal expansion and lower generation probabilities than non-associated chains that were equally common. The classifier was reported to diagnose cytomegalovirus status with high specificity and sensitivity in both the original cohort and the validation cohort. Some IMGT-functional V segments, including TRBV6-2 and TRBV6-3, could not be distinguished by the 87-base-pair reads and were therefore excluded. CMV serostatus was the only immune exposure information available for the cohort. A later analysis found that most CMV-associated TCR beta chains appeared HLA-restricted, with HLA associations seemingly driven largely by CMV exposure. In a later analysis, 16,951 TCR beta sequences were associated with specific HLA alleles at a false discovery rate of 0.05. In vitro tests confirmed that a few of the cytomegalovirus-associated TCR beta chains recognize cytomegalovirus antigens. In an earlier analysis of under 600 of the donors, most TCR beta V segments were observed in productive rearrangements about 90% or about 30% of the time, broadly matching IMGT annotations. A later analysis reported that several top co-occurrence clusters appeared linked to parvovirus B19, influenza, CMV and Epstein-Barr virus. The study listed 150 to 200 TCR beta chains as associated with cytomegalovirus. Roughly uniform sequencing depth across donors was assumed in presence/absence analyses, although this assumption may not hold. Most TCR sequences were seen in very few donors, while some public TCRs were found in many individuals. Assigning TCR associations to individual alleles was difficult when HLA alleles, especially DR and DQ, strongly co-occurred.

This clone was seen more than once but under ten times. Its antigen has not been determined. One base away there is no much larger clone; base qualities are not given. For CDR1 and CDR2, the germline V gene (reference sequence) lists PRHDT and FYEKMQ. There are 15 amino acids in the CDR3, from cysteine to phenylalanine inclusive. Only the CDR3 part of the read is kept: 45 bases, read in frame from the first base. Ends trimmed: V by 2 bases, J by 2 bases; bases unmatched to a gene: 6. The receptor library was made with the immunoSEQ multiplex PCR assay. The multiplex PCR relied on a mix of 60 forward primers for TCR Vbeta segments and 13 reverse primers for TCR Jbeta segments. Amplification of the CDR3 region of rearranged TCR beta genes was performed with a multiplex PCR assay on genomic DNA. The Illumina HiSeq System was used to sequence the amplified TCR beta libraries as 87-base-pair reads. Concerning the study's data processing: Across the roughly 670 repertoires, a later analysis counted tens of millions of unique TCR beta chains, around 11 million of which were shared by at least two donors. Raw reads were error-corrected and collapsed into unique sequences with a nearest-neighbor algorithm that merged closely related sequences to remove PCR and sequencing errors. CDR3 sequences were aligned to IMGT reference sequences to assign V, D and J gene segments. For a sequence to be retained, a match of at least six nucleotides to both a V gene segment and a J gene segment was required. A rearrangement counted as productive if the CDR3 had no stop codons and remained in frame with V and J, and every other rearrangement counted as non-productive. Following IMGT convention, CDR3 was defined as the stretch from the second conserved V-encoded cysteine up to the conserved J-encoded phenylalanine. The earlier analysis of about 640 of the donors excluded any sequence lacking an unambiguous match to a single V gene segment. In an earlier analysis of several hundred of the donors, V segments were called functional above 56.7% productive rearrangements and were called segregating when the between-donor standard deviation exceeded 5%. A statistical classification framework was developed to diagnose cytomegalovirus status using the catalog of TCR beta chain sequences. A later analysis assigned V and J genes by comparing TCR nucleotide sequences with IMGT/GENE-DB human TR gene sequences. The TCRdist pipeline was used in a later analysis to assign CDR3 sequences and most-parsimonious VDJ recombination scenarios. A later analysis defined each TCR beta chain by its CDR3 amino acid sequence plus V-gene family, and excluded reads lacking a unique V-gene family. To address suspected cross-contamination and a sequencing artifact, a later analysis removed a few hundred highly shared, low-generation-probability nucleotide sequences. In a later analysis, a clonal expansion index was calculated for each public chain from normalized within-repertoire ranks of inferred template counts. Generation probabilities in a later analysis came from a VDJ recombination model fitted to out-of-frame rearrangements, and those results were checked against IGoR. In a later analysis, TCR-TCR, TCR-HLA and TCR-CMV co-occurrence was scored with hypergeometric tests, and a repertoire-size bias correction was applied to TCR pairs. A later analysis estimated false discovery rates by permuting HLA or CMV assignments 20 times. In a later analysis, co-occurring TCRs were grouped using DBSCAN, and TCRdist sequence similarity was added for clustering within HLA-allele-positive subsets. Repertoires with fewer than 30,000 or more than 120,000 public chains were left out of co-occurrence clustering, as were five repertoires with anomalous nucleotide sharing. TCRdb took this table from immuneACCESS and kept in-frame rearrangements with V and J called. Such tables lack part of the clones; where checked against another copy, unresolved V genes explain under half of the gap, and the rest is unexplained. The D gene and trimming were derived from the DNA, and the V and J assignments and clone size from that table. The sample table shows 130,000 or so clones, and 70% to 85% are seen once. The ten most abundant clones make up approximately 6.3% of the sample.

In total, around 600 healthy bone marrow donors made up the cohort. Cohort members were all nominally healthy when sampled, although unrecorded immune exposures were likely present. The donor was CMV seropositive and was included in the group of some 290 seropositive cohort members. Each donor provided a peripheral blood sample, and peripheral blood mononuclear cells were used for TCR beta sequencing. The Qiagen DNeasy Blood Extraction Kit was used to extract genomic DNA from the blood cell samples. Sample: PBMCs. The chain is encoded by TRBV13 joined to TRBJ2-7, with TRBD2 matching 7 junction bases. The clonotype comes from a man between 18 and 29 years old in good health and CMV-seropositive. The CDR3 protein: CASSLRGRATYEQYF. The bases are TGTGCCAGCAGCTTACGAGGGAGGGCAACCTACGAGCAGTACTTC.